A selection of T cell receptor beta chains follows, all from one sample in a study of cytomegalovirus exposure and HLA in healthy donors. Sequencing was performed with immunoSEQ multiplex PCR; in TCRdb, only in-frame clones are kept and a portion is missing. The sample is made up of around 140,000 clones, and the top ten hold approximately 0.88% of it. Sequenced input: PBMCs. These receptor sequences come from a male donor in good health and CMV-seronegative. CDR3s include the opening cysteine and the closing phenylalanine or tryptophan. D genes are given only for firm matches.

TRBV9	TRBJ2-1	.	TGTGCCAGCAGCGTAGCTACCTCGCCCGGCAATGAGCAGTTCTTC	CASSVATSPGNEQFF
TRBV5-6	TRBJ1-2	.	TGTGCCAGCAGCCCGGGGTCGCAGGGCTACACCTTC	CASSPGSQGYTF
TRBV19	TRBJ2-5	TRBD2	TGTGCCAGTAGTATAACCCCCTCTAGCGGGGGAAGAGAGACCCAGTACTTC	CASSITPSSGGRETQYF
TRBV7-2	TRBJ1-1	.	TGTGCCAGCAGCTCCGTTTCCGGGAGGGGAGGGAACACTGAAGCTTTCTTT	CASSSVSGRGGNTEAFF
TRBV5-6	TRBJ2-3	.	TGTGCCAGCAGCTTGGGGATGACTAGTGCGGCCGGCACAGATACGCAGTATTTT	CASSLGMTSAAGTDTQYF
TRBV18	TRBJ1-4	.	TGTGCCAGCTCACGGACGCAGACAGGACCCAATGAAAAACTGTTTTTT	CASSRTQTGPNEKLFF
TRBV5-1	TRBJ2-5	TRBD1	TGCGCCAGCAGCTCCGGGACAGGGACGACCGGAGAGACCCAGTACTTC	CASSSGTGTTGETQYF
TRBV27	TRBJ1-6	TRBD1	TGTGCCAGCACCTATTCCGGGACAGGGTCTTCACCCCTCCACTTT	CASTYSGTGSSPLHF
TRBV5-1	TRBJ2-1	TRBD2	TGCGCCAGCAGCTTGACTAGCGGGGGGAGTTTGAATGAGCAGTTCTTC	CASSLTSGGSLNEQFF
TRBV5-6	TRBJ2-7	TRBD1	TGTGCCAGCAGCTTGGGCCCGGGACAGGGGTGGAATGAGCAGTACTTC	CASSLGPGQGWNEQYF
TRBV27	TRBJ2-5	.	TGTGCCAGCAGCCGAGACTACCAAGAGACCCAGTACTTC	CASSRDYQETQYF
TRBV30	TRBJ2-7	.	TGTGCCGGGAGTGAGGGACTGATTCTGTCCTACGAGCAGTACTTC	CAGSEGLILSYEQYF
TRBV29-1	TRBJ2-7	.	TGCAGCGTTGTCCCCGGGGTGGGGGGTCGATACGAGCAGTACTTC	CSVVPGVGGRYEQYF
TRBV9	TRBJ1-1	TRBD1	TGTGCCAGCTCCTGGACAGGGCAAGGAGAAGCTTTCTTT	CASSWTGQGEAFF
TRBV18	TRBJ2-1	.	TGTGCCAGCTCACCATTGGAGGGGCTATCTGGCTATGAGCAGTTCTTC	CASSPLEGLSGYEQFF
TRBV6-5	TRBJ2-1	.	TGTGCCAGCAAACAGAACTCCTACAATGAGCAGTTCTTC	CASKQNSYNEQFF
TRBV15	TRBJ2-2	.	TGTGCCACCAGGGCTAGCTATAACACCGGGGAGCTGTTTTTT	CATRASYNTGELFF
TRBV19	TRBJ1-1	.	TGTGCCAGTAGTATCCTGGGGCTGGGTGGGAACACTGAAGCTTTCTTT	CASSILGLGGNTEAFF
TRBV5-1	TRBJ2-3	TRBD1	TGCGCCAGCAGCTCATCGACAGGGATCGCAGATACGCAGTATTTT	CASSSSTGIADTQYF
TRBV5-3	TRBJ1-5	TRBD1	TGTGCCAGAAGCCCTGGACAGGGAGGTGGTCGGAGCAATCAGCCCCAGCATTTT	CARSPGQGGGRSNQPQHF
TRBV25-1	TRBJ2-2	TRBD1	TGTGCCAGCAGTGTGATTGGGACAGAGAACACCGGGGAGCTGTTTTTT	CASSVIGTENTGELFF
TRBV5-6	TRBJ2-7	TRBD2	TGTGCCAGCAGCAGACTAGCGGGAGGGCCCTACGAGCAGTACTTC	CASSRLAGGPYEQYF
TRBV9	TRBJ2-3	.	TGTGCCAGCAGCGTAGAAACGGTAACAGATACGCAGTATTTT	CASSVETVTDTQYF